This T cell receptor beta chain was found in a study of T cells and Merkel cell carcinoma outcomes. As for this clone: Its cognate antigen is unknown.

General study results and limits: Reportedly, T-cell repertoire with density predicts Merkel cell carcinoma outcomes.

Repertoires were generated with immunoSEQ multiplex PCR, while TCRdb's copy carries only in-frame clones and drops some. The sample lists 12,000 to 15,000 clones; more than 90% were seen once. Per the germline V gene, CDR1 is SGHTA and CDR2 is FQGNSA. The CDR3 is made up of 14 amino acids. Trimming took 3 bases from V and 1 from J, leaving 8 bases between them. The chain uses TRBV7-2 and TRBJ2-3; TRBD2 might be the D (6 bases). The sequence was collected from a human donor with Merkel cell carcinoma. The material sequenced was tumor tissue from Merkel cell carcinoma. The CDR3 is CTSSLVAGTDTQYF. The CDR3 region has the DNA TGTACCAGCAGCTTGGTAGCGGGCACAGATACGCAGTATTTT.